This is a list of T cell receptor beta chains from one sample in a study of radiotherapy plus CTLA-4 blockade in lung cancer. Assay: immunoSEQ multiplex PCR; the TCRdb copy retains only in-frame clones and omits some. Of some 110,000 clones in the sample, roughly 86% are singletons; the top ten hold less than 4%. The source was peripheral blood, collected from a patient treated with radiotherapy plus ipilimumab. The source is a human donor with non-small cell lung cancer that progressed on radiotherapy plus ipilimumab. Some clones in this sample may be carry-over from other donors' samples. Each CDR3 is given with its conserved first and last residue. The order of the fields is clone size, J gene, D gene, V gene, CDR3 DNA, CDR3 protein. The D gene is left open where the match is weak. A clone size is listed for some rows: how often the clone was seen (once, few, many), or a class if it is expanded.

>-|TRBJ2-7|-|TRBV11-2
TGTGCCAGCAGCCCCGGAATGGGAGAGGGCTACGAGCAGTACTTC
CASSPGMGEGYEQYF
>-|TRBJ2-7|TRBD1|TRBV2
TGTGCCAGCAGTATAAACCGGGACAGGGGATACTTC
CASSINRDRGYF
>-|TRBJ2-6|TRBD2|TRBV28
TGTGCCAGCAGTTTATCTAGCGGGCGACGCTCTGGGGCCAACGTCCTGACTTTC
CASSLSSGRRSGANVLTF
>-|TRBJ2-7|-|TRBV28
TGTGCCAGCAGTTTAGGGTCTTCCTACGAGCAGTACTTC
CASSLGSSYEQYF
>once|TRBJ2-7|-|TRBV11-3
TGTGCCAGCAGCCGTCGTTCAGGGCCCTACGAGCAGTACTTC
CASSRRSGPYEQYF
>once|TRBJ1-1|-|TRBV18
TGTGCCAGCTCACCACCGGATAAGGGAGGAACTGAAGCTTTCTTT
CASSPPDKGGTEAFF
>-|TRBJ1-6|-|TRBV5-1
TGCGCCAGCAGCTTGGCGCCGTCTTCACCCCTCCACTTT
CASSLAPSSPLHF
>-|TRBJ1-5|TRBD1|TRBV19
TGTGCCAGTAGCCGTGGGACAGGGTACCCCGTAAGCAATCAGCCCCAGCATTTT
CASSRGTGYPVSNQPQHF
>-|TRBJ2-7|TRBD1|TRBV4-1
TGCGCCAGCGGGACAGGGAGGTACGAGCAGTACTTC
CASGTGRYEQYF
>-|TRBJ2-1|TRBD2|TRBV9
TGTGCCAGCAGCGTAAAAAACGGGGGGGCCCATGAGCAGTTCTTC
CASSVKNGGAHEQFF
>-|TRBJ2-3|-|TRBV5-1
TGCGCCAGCAGCTCCGGGACCCTTACTAGCACAGATACGCAGTATTTT
CASSSGTLTSTDTQYF
>-|TRBJ1-4|TRBD1|TRBV11-2
TGTGCCAGCAGCTCTAGACAGGGGGCAGGGGAAAAACTGTTTTTT
CASSSRQGAGEKLFF
>-|TRBJ1-2|-|TRBV6-5
TGTGCCAGCAGTTACTCGTCCGGTCTTATAGGCCATGGCTACACCTTC
CASSYSSGLIGHGYTF
>-|TRBJ2-1|-|TRBV10-3
TGTGCCATCAGTGGGGGGAGCGATGAGCAGTTCTTC
CAISGGSDEQFF
>-|TRBJ1-2|TRBD1|TRBV18
TGTGCCAGCTCACTTCCCGGGACAGCCCCATCTAACTATGGCTACACCTTC
CASSLPGTAPSNYGYTF
>-|TRBJ2-2|-|TRBV5-1
TGCGCCAGCAACAATCATCTACAGGGAGCCGGGGAGCTGTTTTTT
CASNNHLQGAGELFF
>-|TRBJ2-1|-|TRBV7-9
TGTGCCAGCGGCAAAACCCCGTGGAAGAGCTCCTACAATGAGCAGTTCTTC
CASGKTPWKSSYNEQFF
>-|TRBJ2-5|TRBD2|TRBV7-2
TGTGCCAGCAGCGTTGGGGGGGGTCTTGAGACCCAGTACTTC
CASSVGGGLETQYF
>-|TRBJ2-2|TRBD2|TRBV11-2
TGTGCCAGCAGCTTAGTTTGGGGACTAGCGACCGGGGAGCTGTTTTTT
CASSLVWGLATGELFF
>-|TRBJ1-2|-|TRBV6-5
TGTGCCAGCAGTTTCACGGGGGTTGGTGGCTACACCTTC
CASSFTGVGGYTF
>-|TRBJ2-4|-|TRBV4-2
TGTGCCAGCAGCCAAGAAGGAGGCATCGTTCAGTACTTC
CASSQEGGIVQYF
>-|TRBJ2-7|-|TRBV9
TGTGCCAGCAGCGTAGGTACTCAGGGAATTTCCTACGAGCAGTACTTC
CASSVGTQGISYEQYF
>-|TRBJ1-5|-|TRBV6-5
TGTGCCAGCAGTTACTCTCAGGGCAGTCAGGCCCAGCATTTT
CASSYSQGSQAQHF
>-|TRBJ2-7|-|TRBV4-1
TGCGCCAGCAGCCAACAGGCCGGCTCCTACGAGCAGTACTTC
CASSQQAGSYEQYF
>-|TRBJ1-1|-|TRBV19
TGTGCCAGTCATCGGGTGGGTGGCACTGAAGCTTTCTTT
CASHRVGGTEAFF
>once|TRBJ1-1|-|TRBV7-2
TGTGCCAGCAGCGTACAGCAGAACACTGAAGCTTTCTTT
CASSVQQNTEAFF
>-|TRBJ1-6|-|TRBV2
TGTGCCAGCAGTGAGAGGGTGACGGGTAATTCACCCCTCCACTTT
CASSERVTGNSPLHF
>-|TRBJ2-5|TRBD1|TRBV19
TGTGCCAGTAGCGGACAGGCCGTTGCGCCCCAGTACTTC
CASSGQAVAPQYF
>few|TRBJ2-7|-|TRBV2
TGTGCCAGCATATCCAGGGTAAGCTACGAGCAGTACTTC
CASISRVSYEQYF
>-|TRBJ1-2|TRBD1|TRBV28
TGTGCCACCACGGACAGGGTTCTTGGCTACACCTTC
CATTDRVLGYTF
>-|TRBJ1-3|TRBD1|TRBV11-2
TGTGCCAGCAGCTCCCAGGGGGCGGATAACACCATATATTTT
CASSSQGADNTIYF
>once|TRBJ2-1|TRBD2|TRBV9
TGTGCCAGCAGCGCAACCCTTGCGGGGGGGCCTTACCATGAGCAGTTCTTC
CASSATLAGGPYHEQFF
>few|TRBJ2-1|-|TRBV20-1
TGCAGTGCAGCCCGCAATGAGCAGTTCTTC
CSAARNEQFF
>-|TRBJ2-2|-|TRBV9
TGTGCCAGCAGCGTGACCTATTACACCGGGGAGCTGTTTTTT
CASSVTYYTGELFF
>few|TRBJ1-2|-|TRBV7-2
TGTGCCAGCAGCTTAGATACGGGGACTTTCTATGGCTACACCTTC
CASSLDTGTFYGYTF
>-|TRBJ2-3|TRBD2|TRBV4-3
TGCGCCAGCAGCCAAGAGTTACTAGCGGGTTCAGATACGCAGTATTTT
CASSQELLAGSDTQYF
>-|TRBJ2-7|-|TRBV5-5
TGTGCCAGCAGGACACCCTCGGGGGTAGGGTACTTC
CASRTPSGVGYF
>-|TRBJ2-1|TRBD2|TRBV10-3
TGTGCCATCAGGGTAGAACGGGGGGGGTACAATGAGCAGTTCTTC
CAIRVERGGYNEQFF
>once|TRBJ1-6|-|TRBV19
TGTGCCAGTAGTGGATTCTATAATTCACCCCTCCACTTT
CASSGFYNSPLHF
>-|TRBJ1-1|-|TRBV7-2
TGTGCCAGCAGCTTACTGGCAGGCCTGAACACTGAAGCTTTCTTT
CASSLLAGLNTEAFF
>-|TRBJ2-5|-|TRBV25-1
TGTGCCAGCACCTCCTCGAGGGGTTGGGGGGAGACCCAGTACTTC
CASTSSRGWGETQYF
>-|TRBJ1-6|TRBD1|TRBV7-2
TGTGCCAGCAGCTTTCGGACAGGTGACTATAATTCACCCCTCCACTTT
CASSFRTGDYNSPLHF
>-|TRBJ1-1|-|TRBV7-9
TGTGCCAGCAGTCGCGGTTTAGGGGAGGGATACGAAGCTTTCTTT
CASSRGLGEGYEAFF
>-|TRBJ1-2|TRBD1|TRBV14
TGTGCCAGCAGCCGCTTTTCCGGGACAGGGGGCGCAAGCGGCTACACCTTC
CASSRFSGTGGASGYTF
>-|TRBJ1-4|-|TRBV6-5
TGTGCCAGCAGTTCACAGGTTGCAACTAATGAAAAACTGTTTTTT
CASSSQVATNEKLFF